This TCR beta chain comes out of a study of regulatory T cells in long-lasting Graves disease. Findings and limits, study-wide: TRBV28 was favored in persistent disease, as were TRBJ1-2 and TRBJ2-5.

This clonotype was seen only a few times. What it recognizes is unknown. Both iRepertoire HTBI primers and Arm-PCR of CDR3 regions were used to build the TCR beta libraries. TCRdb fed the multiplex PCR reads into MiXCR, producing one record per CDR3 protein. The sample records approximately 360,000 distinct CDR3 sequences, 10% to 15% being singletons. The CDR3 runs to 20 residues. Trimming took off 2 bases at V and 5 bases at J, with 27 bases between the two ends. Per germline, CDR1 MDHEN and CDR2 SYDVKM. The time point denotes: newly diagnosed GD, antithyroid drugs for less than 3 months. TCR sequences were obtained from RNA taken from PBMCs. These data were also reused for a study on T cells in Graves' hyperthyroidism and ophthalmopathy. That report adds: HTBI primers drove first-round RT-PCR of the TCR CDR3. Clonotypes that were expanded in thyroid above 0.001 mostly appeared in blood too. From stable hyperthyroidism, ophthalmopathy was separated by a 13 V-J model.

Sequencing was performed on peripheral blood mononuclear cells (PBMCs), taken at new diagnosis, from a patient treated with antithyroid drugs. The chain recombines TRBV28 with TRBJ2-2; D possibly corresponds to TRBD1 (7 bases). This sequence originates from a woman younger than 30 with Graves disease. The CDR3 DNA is TGTGCCAGCAGTTTAGACTTCCTCCCTCGACAGGGCCGGGGGACCGGGGAGCTGTTTTTT. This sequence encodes CASSLDFLPRQGRGTGELFF.